The rows below give T cell receptor beta chains drawn from one sample of a study of blood T cell repertoires in COVID-19. Clones were sequenced by immunoSEQ multiplex PCR, and TCRdb holds only the in-frame ones, with some missing. The table includes a few hundred thousand clones, roughly 90% detected once. Sequences were obtained from PBMCs or T cells enriched from blood (not recorded which). All receptors come from a woman aged 18-29 years who had been exposed to COVID-19. The CDR3 runs from the conserved cysteine through the conserved F or W. D genes are given only for firm matches. A row's size may be missing; if present it is once, few, many or a size class.

j_call,d_call,v_call,clone_size,cdr3_aa,cdr3_nt
TRBJ1-6,-,TRBV11-1,-,CASSPRTANSPLHF,TGTGCCAGCAGCCCGCGGACAGCCAATTCACCCCTCCACTTT
TRBJ2-1,-,TRBV11-2,-,CASSLVESSYNEQFF,TGTGCCAGCAGCTTAGTTGAGAGCTCCTACAATGAGCAGTTCTTC
TRBJ1-6,-,TRBV20-1,-,CSASGLVFSSYNSPLHF,TGCAGTGCTAGTGGTTTAGTTTTTAGCTCCTATAATTCACCCCTCCACTTT
TRBJ2-7,TRBD2,TRBV7-2,-,CASSSGKTSGAYEQYF,TGTGCCAGCAGCTCAGGAAAGACTAGCGGAGCCTACGAGCAGTACTTC
TRBJ2-1,-,TRBV7-2,few,CASSLATGLFNEQFF,TGTGCCAGCAGCTTAGCGACAGGACTGTTCAATGAGCAGTTCTTC
TRBJ2-7,-,TRBV20-1,-,CSASSHYEQYF,TGCAGTGCTTCCTCACACTACGAGCAGTACTTC
TRBJ1-2,-,TRBV6-5,-,CASSPTPRRLNF,TGTGCCAGCAGCCCGACTCCTCGGCGCCTAAACTTC
TRBJ2-3,-,TRBV19,-,CASSQVASTDTQYF,TGTGCCAGTAGCCAGGTCGCTAGCACAGATACGCAGTATTTT
TRBJ1-5,-,TRBV27,-,CASSDPGDNQPQHF,TGTGCCAGCAGTGATCCAGGGGACAATCAGCCCCAGCATTTT
TRBJ2-2,TRBD2,TRBV7-9,-,CASSQGTSGNTGELFF,TGTGCCAGCAGCCAGGGGACTAGCGGGAACACCGGGGAGCTGTTTTTT
TRBJ1-6,TRBD1,TRBV30,-,CAWRGQGYNSPLHF,TGTGCCTGGAGGGGACAGGGTTATAATTCACCCCTCCACTTT
TRBJ1-2,TRBD1,TRBV6-5,-,CASTRGQGDGYTF,TGTGCCAGCACCCGGGGACAGGGGGATGGCTACACCTTC
TRBJ1-5,TRBD1,TRBV5-6,-,CASSFGTGGQPQHF,TGTGCCAGCAGCTTCGGGACAGGGGGTCAGCCCCAGCATTTT
TRBJ2-7,TRBD1,TRBV6-6,-,CASSYPTGLSYEQYF,TGTGCCAGCAGTTACCCGACAGGGCTCTCCTACGAGCAGTACTTC
TRBJ2-3,TRBD1,TRBV30,-,CAWKQGVASTDTQYF,TGTGCCTGGAAACAGGGGGTAGCTAGCACAGATACGCAGTATTTT
TRBJ2-2,-,TRBV4-1,-,CASSQVARNTGELFF,TGCGCCAGCAGCCAAGTGGCAAGGAACACCGGGGAGCTGTTTTTT
TRBJ2-2,-,TRBV28,-,CASSLAGPTGELFF,TGTGCCAGCAGTTTGGCGGGGCCAACCGGGGAGCTGTTTTTT
TRBJ2-1,TRBD2,TRBV4-2,once,CASRRLASYNEQFF,TGTGCCAGCAGGCGACTAGCATCCTACAATGAGCAGTTCTTC
TRBJ2-7,TRBD1,TRBV28,once,CASSLFGTGDYEQYF,TGTGCCAGCAGTTTATTTGGGACAGGGGATTACGAGCAGTACTTC
TRBJ2-7,-,TRBV10-3,-,CAISDDPKWGFSYEQYF,TGTGCCATCAGTGATGATCCGAAGTGGGGCTTCTCCTACGAGCAGTACTTC
TRBJ2-1,TRBD2,TRBV4-1,-,CASSQDLRGGWDEQFF,TGCGCCAGCAGCCAAGATCTCCGGGGGGGCTGGGATGAGCAGTTCTTC
TRBJ2-3,TRBD2,TRBV7-6,-,CASSPQGTSLSTDTQYF,TGTGCCAGCAGCCCGCAAGGGACTAGCTTAAGCACAGATACGCAGTATTTT
TRBJ2-7,-,TRBV4-3,-,CASSQVYRAYEQYF,TGCGCCAGCAGCCAAGTTTACAGGGCCTACGAGCAGTACTTC
TRBJ2-1,TRBD2,TRBV7-3,-,CASSFSGGAYNEQFF,TGTGCCAGCAGCTTTAGCGGGGGGGCTTACAATGAGCAGTTCTTC
TRBJ1-6,-,TRBV28,few,CASSLPWGLGGSPLHF,TGTGCCAGCAGTTTACCCTGGGGACTGGGAGGTTCACCCCTCCACTTT
TRBJ1-1,-,TRBV18,-,CASSPQTRNTEAFF,TGTGCCAGCTCACCGCAGACACGGAACACTGAAGCTTTCTTT
TRBJ2-6,TRBD1,TRBV5-1,-,CASSLAQGAVGANVLTF,TGCGCCAGCAGCTTGGCGCAGGGGGCGGTGGGGGCCAACGTCCTGACTTTC
TRBJ1-5,TRBD1,TRBV18,few,CASSPQDRGWPQHF,TGTGCCAGCTCACCGCAGGACAGGGGCTGGCCCCAGCATTTT
TRBJ2-7,TRBD1,TRBV30,-,CALSTGGLYEQYF,TGTGCCTTGTCGACAGGGGGCCTCTACGAGCAGTACTTC
TRBJ2-1,TRBD1,TRBV5-4,-,CASSFGTDNEQFF,TGTGCCAGCAGCTTCGGGACAGACAATGAGCAGTTCTTC
TRBJ1-3,TRBD1,TRBV30,-,CAWRGGQAASSGNTIYF,TGTGCCTGGAGGGGAGGACAGGCTGCGAGCTCTGGAAACACCATATATTTT
TRBJ2-7,-,TRBV2,-,CARERLGYEQYF,TGTGCCAGGGAGAGACTAGGATACGAGCAGTACTTC
TRBJ1-2,TRBD1,TRBV4-2,-,CASSQKKGTGDGYTF,TGTGCCAGCAGCCAAAAAAAAGGGACAGGGGATGGCTACACCTTC
TRBJ2-7,-,TRBV9,-,CASSRQADYEQYF,TGTGCCAGCAGCCGACAGGCGGATTACGAGCAGTACTTC
TRBJ2-3,-,TRBV5-1,-,CASSPTGSGTQYF,TGCGCCAGCAGCCCCACAGGGTCAGGGACGCAGTATTTT
TRBJ1-2,-,TRBV11-2,-,CASSQVNYGYTF,TGTGCCAGCAGCCAGGTCAACTATGGCTACACCTTC
TRBJ1-1,-,TRBV6-5,-,CASSFEPGQNTEAFF,TGTGCCAGCAGTTTCGAACCGGGACAGAACACTGAAGCTTTCTTT
TRBJ2-5,-,TRBV28,few,CASSPLAATQETQYF,TGTGCCAGCAGTCCCCTTGCGGCGACCCAAGAGACCCAGTACTTC
TRBJ2-7,-,TRBV10-1,-,CASGIRGCTLYEQYF,TGCGCCAGCGGCATCAGGGGTTGTACCCTCTACGAGCAGTACTTC
TRBJ2-1,-,TRBV12-3/TRBV12-4,-,CASSLSREQFF,TGTGCCAGCAGTTTATCCCGTGAGCAGTTCTTC
TRBJ2-2,-,TRBV30,-,CAWSGYTNTGELFF,TGTGCCTGGAGTGGGTACACGAACACCGGGGAGCTGTTTTTT
TRBJ2-3,TRBD1,TRBV29-1,-,CSVYRGRDRDKDTQYF,TGCAGCGTTTACCGTGGCCGGGACAGGGATAAAGATACGCAGTATTTT
TRBJ2-2,-,TRBV5-1,-,CASSLGQNTGELFF,TGCGCCAGCAGTCTGGGGCAGAACACCGGGGAGCTGTTTTTT
TRBJ1-5,-,TRBV2,-,CASSEASTGWQPQHF,TGTGCCAGCAGTGAAGCGTCCACAGGGTGGCAGCCCCAGCATTTT
TRBJ2-7,TRBD2,TRBV7-2,-,CASSLGLAGSYEQYF,TGTGCCAGCAGCTTAGGACTAGCGGGCTCCTACGAGCAGTACTTC
TRBJ1-2,TRBD1,TRBV28,-,CASSWDRFNYGYTF,TGTGCCAGCAGTTGGGACAGGTTTAACTATGGCTACACCTTC
TRBJ2-3,TRBD2,TRBV4-1,once,CASSQDWKRGGLTDTQYF,TGCGCCAGCAGCCAAGATTGGAAGCGGGGGGGCCTCACAGATACGCAGTATTTT
TRBJ2-7,-,TRBV5-5,-,CASSNSYEQYF,TGTGCCAGCAGCAACAGCTACGAGCAGTACTTC
TRBJ2-7,-,TRBV30,-,CAWTPPSHSYEQYF,TGTGCCTGGACCCCGCCGAGTCACTCCTACGAGCAGTACTTC
TRBJ2-7,-,TRBV30,few,CAWSRDKGTWEYF,TGTGCCTGGAGCCGGGACAAAGGTACTTGGGAGTACTTC
TRBJ2-1,TRBD1,TRBV5-4,-,CASSSGQASYNEQFF,TGTGCCAGCAGCTCGGGACAGGCCTCCTACAATGAGCAGTTCTTC